The 21 T cell receptor beta chains given below trace back to one sample, sequenced in a study of blood T cell repertoires in COVID-19 (dated by TCRdb to 2018 to 2020). Library generation was performed with the immunoSEQ multiplex PCR assay. As stored in TCRdb, this immuneACCESS dataset retains in-frame rearrangements with V and J assigned. A fraction of the clones does not appear; measured against another copy, unresolved V genes explain less than half of the discrepancy, and the remainder lacks a known reason. The sample table holds some 700,000 clones, of which 80% to 90% were seen once. The ten largest clones represent around 0.3% of the sample. Sequenced material: peripheral blood. These receptors were collected from a woman aged 18-30 years with acute or convalescent COVID-19.

This sequence joins TRBV19 and TRBJ2-7; D perhaps matches TRBD1 (6 bases). The CDR3 totals 12 residues. Between the trimmed V and J ends, which lost 6 bases and 3 bases, there was a span of 9 bases. Per the germline V gene, CDR1 is LNHDA and CDR2 is SQIVND (reference sequence). DNA for the CDR3: TGTGCCAGTAGGCAGGGGAACTACGAGCAGTACTTC. Translation: CASRQGNYEQYF.

There are many counts of this clone. The chain recombines TRBV19 with TRBJ2-3; perhaps TRBD2 as D (8 bases). Between the trimmed V and J ends, which lost 11 bases and 3 bases, there was a span of 18 bases. This CDR3 comprises 14 residues. CDR1 is LNHDA and CDR2 is SQIVND in the germline V gene (reference sequence). DNA for the CDR3: TGTGCCTCGGGGGGGACAGACGTAACAGATACGCAGTATTTT. Its protein product is CASGGTDVTDTQYF.

The CDR3 DNA reads TGTGCCAGCAGCTTAGACAGCTGGAATCAGCCCCAGCATTTT. It specifies CASSLDSWNQPQHF. V and J are TRBV7-2 and TRBJ1-5; no clear D gene. The ends were cut back, 1 base at V and 4 bases at J, with 8 bases in the middle. The CDR3 extends over 14 amino acids. Germline loops: CDR1 SGHTA, CDR2 FQGNSA.

This chain links TRBV3-1 (or the pseudogene TRBV3-2) with TRBJ2-1; 8 bases agree with TRBD1. The CDR3 runs to 16 residues. Germline V lookup: CDR1 LGHDT, CDR2 YNNKEL (reference sequence). The ends lost 3 bases at V and 7 bases at J; junction bases unmatched: 11. The CDR3 region is CASSHTGGTLRNEQFF. CDR3 bases: TGTGCCAGCAGCCACACAGGGGGGACCCTTCGGAATGAGCAGTTCTTC.

This clone was detected once. The CDR3 coding sequence is TGTGCCAGCAGTCCTACAGGGGTGCTTGCTTTCTTT. Amino acids: CASSPTGVLAFF. This chain connects TRBV27 to TRBJ1-1; TRBD1 matches at 7 bases. Germline trimming cut 5 bases from V and 11 bases from J; bases unmatched to any gene: 8. The CDR3 loop spans 12 amino acids. Germline assignment: CDR1 MNHEY and CDR2 SMNVEV (reference sequence).

This chain uses TRBV30 with TRBJ1-2; D remains ambiguous. Deletions cut 0 bases from V and 4 bases from J, with 6 bases between. CDR1 GTSNPN and CDR2 SVGIG come from the germline V gene (reference sequence). This CDR3 contains 12 residues. The CDR3 is CAWSVISYGYTF. The CDR3, as DNA: TGTGCCTGGAGTGTAATCAGCTATGGCTACACCTTC.

The rearrangement links TRBV30 to TRBJ1-4; D is unclear. The CDR3 has 13 amino acids. In germline, CDR1 is GTSNPN, CDR2 SVGIG (reference sequence). Trimming shortened V by 8 bases and J by 4 bases, and 14 bases separated the two germline ends. The CDR3 reads CAGYSRVNEKLFF. CDR3 nucleotide sequence: TGTGCCGGTTATTCCCGGGTTAATGAAAAACTGTTTTTT. The variable domain in full, with the rest retrieved from reference TRBV30 and TRBJ1-4, is SQTIHQWPATLVQPVGSPLSLECTVEGTSNPNLYWYRQAAGRGLQLLFYSVGIGQISSEVPQNLSASRPQDRQFILSSKKLLLSDSGFYLCAGYSRVNEKLFFGSGTQLSVL.

This sequence joins TRBV19 and TRBJ1-2; the match to TRBD1 covers 11 bases. Germline V CDR1 and CDR2: LNHDA, SQIVND (reference sequence). V was clipped by 4 bases and J by 3 bases; unmatched bases: 4. The CDR3 consists of 15 residues. For the CDR3, the DNA is TGTGCCAGTAGTAAGGACAGGGGGCTTGACTATGGCTACACCTTC. Its protein product is CASSKDRGLDYGYTF.

The chain has TRBV5-5 and TRBJ1-3; D is perhaps TRBD1 (6 bases). The CDR3 has 17 amino acids. V was pared by 3 bases and J by 0 bases, with 16 bases between. Germline loops: CDR1 SGHKS, CDR2 YYEKEE (reference sequence). The CDR3 DNA reads TGTGCCAGCAGCTCCTCCGGGACACCGAGCTCTGGAAACACCATATATTTT. It translates to CASSSSGTPSSGNTIYF. The variable domain in full, with the rest retrieved from reference TRBV5-5 and TRBJ1-3, is DAGVTQSPTHLIKTRGQQVTLRCSPISGHKSVSWYQQVLGQGPQFIFQYYEKEERGRGNFPDRFSARQFPNYSSELNVNALLLGDSALYLCASSSSGTPSSGNTIYFGEGSWLTVV.

The CDR3 nucleotides are TGTGCCAGCAGCTCACAGGGTATATACACTGAAGCTTTCTTT. As protein: CASSSQGIYTEAFF. The chain recombines TRBV11-1 with TRBJ1-1; D is possibly TRBD1 (6 bases). The ends were cut back, 4 bases at V and 3 bases at J, with 12 bases in the middle. Germline V gives CDR1 SGHAT, CDR2 FQDESV (reference sequence). CDR3 length: 14 amino acids.

A few counts support this clone. J is TRBJ2-2 and V is TRBV2, with TRBD1 matching over 7 bases. Germline assignment: CDR1 SNHLY and CDR2 FYNNEI. The V and J ends lost 3 bases and 5 bases, in that order; junction bases with no gene match: 3. The CDR3 spans 14 residues. The CDR3 spells CASSETGKTGELFF. CDR3 DNA sequence: TGTGCCAGCAGTGAGACAGGGAAGACCGGGGAGCTGTTTTTT.

CDR3 residues: CASSSLHLTPGSGNTIYF. CDR3 nucleotide sequence: TGTGCCAGCAGCTCCTTACACTTAACCCCGGGGTCTGGAAACACCATATATTTT. This chain joins TRBV7-9 and TRBJ1-3; unclear D gene. CDR1 SEHNR and CDR2 FQNEAQ come from the germline V gene (reference sequence). V was clipped by 4 bases and J by 1 base, with 20 bases between them. This CDR3 region has 18 residues.

This clone was recorded once. V gene TRBV9 combines with J gene TRBJ2-7; 8 positions agree with TRBD1. The V segment lost 5 bases and the J segment 2 bases; nucleotides outside the gene matches: 6. CDR3 size: 14 residues. CDR1 and CDR2 from the germline V gene are SGDLS and YYNGEE. CDR3 region: CASSWSDRAYEQYF. The CDR3 coding sequence is TGTGCCAGCAGTTGGTCGGACAGGGCCTACGAGCAGTACTTC.

The rearrangement links TRBV24-1 to TRBJ1-3; D uncertain. Germline CDR1 and CDR2: KGHDR and SFDVKD. Trimming cost V 2 bases and J 1 base, with 8 bases left between them. CDR3 length: 15 amino acids. CDR3 DNA: TGTGCCACCAGTGATTCGGGGAAATCTGGAAACACCATATATTTT. It codes for CATSDSGKSGNTIYF.

V is TRBV6-1 and J is TRBJ1-5, with 7 bases aligning to TRBD1. Looked up from germline, CDR1 is MNHNS and CDR2 is SASEGT. The CDR3 consists of 17 residues. With 2 bases clipped from V and 0 bases from J, the junction kept 7 bases outside the gene matches. The CDR3 region is CASSERDSYYSNQPQHF. CDR3 in DNA: TGTGCCAGCAGTGAAAGGGACAGCTATTATAGCAATCAGCCCCAGCATTTT.

J is TRBJ1-2 and V is TRBV6-6; 9 bases align to TRBD1. The CDR3 totals 14 residues. With V trimmed by 5 bases and J by 7 bases, 8 bases remained unmatched. Germline CDR1 and CDR2: MNHNY and SVGAGI (reference sequence). CDR3 DNA sequence: TGTGCCAGCAGTCCCCGGGACAGGGAGGGTGGCTACACCTTC. This encodes CASSPRDREGGYTF.

The gene calls are TRBV9 and TRBJ2-7; maybe TRBD1 (5 bases). V shed 4 bases and J shed 5 bases, with 16 bases lying between them. This CDR3 is 14 amino acids long. Germline values: CDR1 SGDLS, CDR2 YYNGEE. This CDR3 reads CASSPTKGVNEQYF. The CDR3 DNA reads as TGTGCCAGCAGCCCCACAAAAGGGGTTAACGAGCAGTACTTC.

This rearrangement joins TRBV1 to TRBJ2-1; the table calls TRBD2, which could not be checked here. TRBV1 is noted as a pseudogene. The CDR3 sequence is 13 residues long. The CDR3 coding sequence is TGCACCAGCAGCCCCGGGACTTACAATGAGCAGTTCTTC. It specifies CTSSPGTYNEQFF.

The chain uses TRBV5-1 and TRBJ1-1; perhaps TRBD1 as D (6 bases). V dropped 4 bases and J dropped 3 bases, with 16 bases sitting between them. The CDR3 is 15 residues long. Looked up from germline, CDR1 is SGHRS and CDR2 is YFSETQ. Here the CDR3 DNA reads TGCGCCAGCAGCCCAAGAACAGGGAGTCACACTGAAGCTTTCTTT. Amino acid sequence: CASSPRTGSHTEAFF.

V is TRBV24-1 and J is TRBJ1-1; possibly TRBD1 for D (6 bases). Germline V lookup: CDR1 KGHDR, CDR2 SFDVKD. The CDR3 runs to 13 residues. The ends were cut back, 5 bases at V and 5 bases at J, with 11 bases in the middle. DNA of the CDR3: TGTGCCACCAGTGTTAAAGGGGGTACTGAAGCTTTCTTT. Protein: CATSVKGGTEAFF.

This chain joins TRBV6-5 and TRBJ1-1; D gene ambiguous. V was trimmed by 7 bases and J by 0 bases, leaving 12 bases between them. This CDR3 has 14 residues. CDR1 MNHEY and CDR2 SVGAGI come from the germline V gene. The CDR3 DNA sequence: TGTGCCAGCATCGTGAACTACATGAACACTGAAGCTTTCTTT. The encoded protein is CASIVNYMNTEAFF.